Listed below are T cell receptor beta chains from one sample, sequenced in a study of blood T cell repertoires in COVID-19. Profiled with immunoSEQ multiplex PCR; TCRdb holds only in-frame clones, not every one. This table has 90,000 to 150,000 clones, 75% to 90% appearing once. The sample consisted of peripheral blood. The receptors here all came from a human donor with acute or convalescent COVID-19. The donor label of this sample is uncertain. Each CDR3 is given with its conserved first and last residue.

v_call | cdr3_aa
TRBV11-2 | CASSSYGLDGELFF
TRBV6-6 | CASSYGRGSYEQYF
TRBV7-2 | CASSLEISRETQYF
TRBV6-5 | CASSMDRGNTEAFF
TRBV5-1 | CASSLASIANEQFF
TRBV24-1 | CATSDSSTGTRDTQYF
TRBV5-1 | CASSLATGMNTEAFF
TRBV5-4 | CASSDRDRAQSNYGYTF
TRBV19 | CASSRRGGSYEQYF
TRBV7-8 | CASSPRTGNTEAFF
TRBV7-2 | CASSLGQGLNYGYTF
TRBV7-9 | CASSPTTGAFYNEQFF
TRBV12-3/TRBV12-4 | CASSAGETGELFF
TRBV5-1 | CASSPLASNTGELFF
TRBV28 | CASSRGTYEQCF
TRBV29-1 | CSVEGVGEKLFF
TRBV2 | CASRSDRLATNEKLFF
TRBV7-8 | CASSSYRVPLGGNTIYF
TRBV5-4 | CASRWGDKGAFNSPLHF
TRBV5-1 | CASSLELAGGYNEQFF
TRBV5-1 | CASSKIRNMNTEAFF
TRBV7-8 | CASSLRGRGNSPLHF
TRBV5-1 | CASSLTQINEQFF
TRBV5-8 | CASSLGSGQGREQYF
TRBV3-1/TRBV3-2 | CASSQDRSGSGYNEQFF
TRBV15 | CATSRAVPGANVLTF
TRBV5-1 | CASSPRASGKLEQYF
TRBV27 | CASSKQGDGNQPQHF
TRBV28 | CASTLGGQGISPLHF
TRBV28 | CASTALGAAGELFF
TRBV15 | CATTNGGINTGELFF
TRBV4-3 | CASSQDPGQLNTEAFF
TRBV7-2 | CASSPQGLQPQHF
TRBV6-2/TRBV6-3 | CASSSQPGLAGGYNEQFF
TRBV5-1 | CASSFGTDYNEQFF
TRBV19 | CASSTLNYANTGELFF
TRBV12-5 | CASGSGHGETQYF